These T cell receptor beta chains were read from a single sample in a study of T cells in localized non-small cell lung cancer. Sequencing used immunoSEQ multiplex PCR; TCRdb keeps in-frame clones, though not all of them. The data contain 45,000 or so clones, 91% of them seen just once; the ten biggest clones take up about 11%. Here the sequenced sample was PBMCs, taken before any cancer treatment. These receptors were taken from a woman aged 35 to 70 with stage II lung adenocarcinoma. Both conserved end residues are part of each CDR3.

j_call v_call cdr3_aa
TRBJ2-3 TRBV27 CASSLQGPGTDTQYF
TRBJ2-1 TRBV5-1 CASTLGGRVHNEQFF
TRBJ2-7 TRBV7-3 CASSTRDAEEQYF
TRBJ2-2 TRBV7-7 CASSLVEGAGELFF
TRBJ2-1 TRBV7-9 CASSAGLAGRGDEQFF
TRBJ2-3 TRBV6-5 CASSYPGTDTQYF
TRBJ2-7 TRBV6-1 CASSDWARQYF
TRBJ2-3 TRBV27 CASSSTAVTFSTDTQYF
TRBJ2-1 TRBV6-6 CASRPPGGDNEQFF
TRBJ2-3 TRBV13 CASSAVGDHTDTQYF
TRBJ1-1 TRBV6-6 CASSWGATGTEAFF
TRBJ1-2 TRBV7-9 CASSLFIQDNGYTF
TRBJ2-7 TRBV27 CASSLRGGGPYEQYF
TRBJ1-2 TRBV10-2 CASSERGGFLDGYTF
TRBJ2-3 TRBV5-1 CASSLFTATDTQYF
TRBJ2-6 TRBV5-1 CASSFPVAGANVLTF
TRBJ1-1 TRBV4-2 CASSHPGLGNTEAFF
TRBJ2-7 TRBV11-2 CASSLVAGGTYEQYF
TRBJ2-7 TRBV5-1 CATSPGTGARYEQYF
TRBJ2-5 TRBV11-2 CASSLISSGETQYF
TRBJ1-2 TRBV6-5 CASTLAANYGYTF
TRBJ1-3 TRBV28 CASSLISSGNTIYF
TRBJ2-1 TRBV19 CASRGSGPWTYNEQFF
TRBJ2-5 TRBV28 CASSLLAGGQETQYF
TRBJ2-3 TRBV4-1 CASSQLPGLAGRSDTDTQYF
TRBJ2-1 TRBV19 CASSIDQPGSRHNEQFF
TRBJ1-2 TRBV11-2 CASSLDLNYGYTF
TRBJ1-2 TRBV2 CASSEELSRRGRYTF
TRBJ2-3 TRBV6-4 CASSDSRLGNIPDTQYF
TRBJ2-7 TRBV5-4 CASSPGGGNYEQYF
TRBJ2-7 TRBV4-1 CASSPGQGGFKQYF
TRBJ2-6 TRBV19 CASRRDINVLTF
TRBJ2-2 TRBV19 CASRRVGPGELFF
TRBJ2-6 TRBV6-1 CAHRGVSGANVLTF
TRBJ2-7 TRBV19 CASSSGTGVYEQYF
TRBJ1-4 TRBV27 CASSLFRGKSEKLFF
TRBJ2-5 TRBV7-2 CASSPQQGEWETQYF
TRBJ2-1 TRBV5-8 CASSLYGTSGYEQFF
TRBJ1-1 TRBV19 CASTQGLNTEAFF
TRBJ1-2 TRBV9 CASSVPRGGGYGYTF
TRBJ2-6 TRBV5-8 CASSPWSTSGANVLTF
TRBJ2-7 TRBV5-4 CASSFRDLSYEQYF
TRBJ2-3 TRBV4-1 CASSQVSRGGGADTQYF
TRBJ2-3 TRBV9 CASSVAPGGTDTQYF
TRBJ1-1 TRBV19 CATYRQGMNTEAFF
TRBJ2-2 TRBV7-8 CASSLGPGELFF
TRBJ2-1 TRBV29-1 CSVEQGAVGNEQFF
TRBJ1-2 TRBV4-1 CASSQDQANYGYTF
TRBJ1-2 TRBV4-1 CASSQDPHYGYTF
TRBJ2-2 TRBV7-8 CASSLVAGGHPGELFF
TRBJ1-4 TRBV5-8 CASSLDGTVDEKLFF
TRBJ2-4 TRBV7-2 CASSSQVGLAKNIQYF
TRBJ2-7 TRBV7-9 CASSLVVDKQYF
TRBJ1-4 TRBV5-1 CASSPSTNEKLFF
TRBJ1-1 TRBV6-5 CASKEQGHTEAFF
TRBJ2-3 TRBV5-1 CASSSRVQGGSDTQYF
TRBJ2-2 TRBV7-8 CASSLLVAGELFF
TRBJ1-1 TRBV4-1 CASSQAAGANTEAFF